A single sample is the source of the 20 T cell receptor beta chains below, sequenced in a study of blood T cell repertoires in COVID-19 (dated by TCRdb to between 2020 and 2021). Library creation used the immunoSEQ multiplex PCR assay. TCRdb retrieved this table from immuneACCESS and kept in-frame rearrangements only. Not all clones are present; in checked studies, unresolved V genes account for under half, and no reason is known for the remainder. This sample is represented by more than 60,000 clones; 75% to 90% of them were singletons. Approximately 6.2% of the sample is in the top ten clones. Sequencing used peripheral blood. Receptors were obtained from a man in his 60s with active or convalescent COVID-19.

There are a few counts of this clone. The chain links TRBV4-1 to TRBJ1-6; 7 nucleotides line up with TRBD1. The ends lost 0 bases at V and 7 bases at J; junction bases unmatched: 3. The CDR3 is 15 residues long. Germline V lookup: CDR1 MGHRA, CDR2 YSYEKL. CDR3 nucleotide sequence: TGCGCCAGCAGCCAAGATTCCAGGGGGAATTCACCCCTCCACTTT. This translates into CASSQDSRGNSPLHF.

The J gene is TRBJ2-3, the V gene TRBV7-8, with no clear D. Germline CDR1 SGHVS, CDR2 FQNEAQ. V lost 1 base, J lost 3 bases, and 8 bases lay in between. The CDR3 sequence is 14 residues long. The CDR3 loop reads CASSLVEPTDTQYF. In DNA form, the CDR3 reads TGTGCCAGCAGCTTAGTAGAGCCAACAGATACGCAGTATTTT. The entire variable domain, with the rest obtained from reference TRBV7-8 and TRBJ2-3, is as follows: GAGVSQSPRYKVAKRGQDVALRCDPISGHVSLFWYQQALGQGPEFLTYFQNEAQLDKSGLPSDRFFAERPEGSVSTLKIQRTQQEDSAVYLCASSLVEPTDTQYFGPGTRLTVL.

The chain couples TRBV7-9 to TRBJ1-4; maybe TRBD1 (6 bases). There are 14 residues in the CDR3. V was trimmed by 1 base and J by 10 bases, leaving 13 bases between them. The V gene's germline CDR1 is SEHNR and CDR2 FQNEAQ (reference sequence). The CDR3 sequence is CASSLDRADGKLFF. CDR3 sequence (DNA): TGTGCCAGCAGCTTAGACAGGGCGGACGGAAAACTGTTTTTT.

The J gene is TRBJ1-2, the V gene TRBV9, with D tentatively TRBD1 (6 bases). The CDR3 sequence is 14 residues long. V lost 0 bases and J lost 6, with 12 bases in between. Germline V CDR1 and CDR2: SGDLS, YYNGEE. CDR3 bases: TGTGCCAGCAGCGTAGCTACGGGGGGCGATGGCTACACCTTC. Its protein product is CASSVATGGDGYTF.

This chain connects TRBV6-5 to TRBJ2-7, with TRBD2 identical over 8 bases. V dropped 0 bases and J dropped 0; count of bases not matched to a gene: 4. The CDR3 is 16 amino acids. Germline V CDR1 and CDR2: MNHEY, SVGAGI. CDR3 sequence reads: CASSYSFGTSSYEQYF. The CDR3 DNA follows: TGTGCCAGCAGTTACTCGTTCGGGACTAGCTCCTACGAGCAGTACTTC.

This chain connects TRBV6-2 or TRBV6-3 to TRBJ1-2, with D maybe TRBD1 (5 bases). Looked up from germline, CDR1 is MNHEY and CDR2 is SVGEGT. V was cut by 5 bases and J by 6 bases, with 19 bases left in between. CDR3 length: 15 amino acids. CDR3 residues: CASSKSDSSRHGYTF. The CDR3 DNA reads as TGTGCCAGCAGTAAATCTGACAGTTCCCGGCATGGCTACACCTTC.

This clone was recorded a few times. V is TRBV6-5 and J is TRBJ2-2; 12 positions match TRBD1. Germline CDR1 MNHEY, CDR2 SVGAGI. Trimming took 4 bases from V and 13 from J; bases not matched to a gene: 13. The CDR3 is made up of 16 amino acids. Here the CDR3 reads CASSSLARDRGRGLFF. The CDR3, as DNA: TGTGCCAGCAGTTCGCTGGCCCGGGACAGGGGGCGAGGGCTGTTTTTT.

This clone was seen a few times. This chain connects TRBV20-1 to TRBJ2-7; no clear D gene. The germline V gene encodes CDR1 DFQATT and CDR2 SNEGSKA (reference sequence). The CDR3 contains 11 residues. V was clipped by 1 base and J by 5 bases, with 6 bases between them. The CDR3 nucleotides are TGCAGTGCTAGAGCAGGCCACGAGCAGTACTTC. Protein sequence: CSARAGHEQYF.

The J gene is TRBJ2-3, the V gene TRBV5-4; perhaps TRBD2 as D (7 bases). V was pared by 4 bases and J by 4 bases, with 25 bases between. The CDR3 loop spans 18 amino acids. Germline V lookup: CDR1 SGHNT, CDR2 YYREEE (reference sequence). CDR3 sequence reads: CASSPLGGPGTKADTQYF. The CDR3 region has the DNA TGTGCCAGCAGCCCCCTCGGGGGGCCGGGGACGAAGGCAGATACGCAGTATTTT. The full variable domain, completed using reference TRBV5-4 and TRBJ2-3, is ETGVTQSPTHLIKTRGQQVTLRCSSQSGHNTVSWYQQALGQGPQFIFQYYREEENGRGNFPPRFSGLQFPNYSSELNVNALELDDSALYLCASSPLGGPGTKADTQYFGPGTRLTVL.

This chain links TRBV12-5 with TRBJ1-1, with 7 nucleotides matching TRBD1. The V and J ends lost 1 base and 3 bases, in that order; junction bases with no gene match: 8. Germline V lookup: CDR1 LGHNT, CDR2 FRNRAP. The CDR3 runs 16 residues. In DNA form, the CDR3 reads TGTGCTAGTGGTTTGGCCTTACAGGGGAGAGACACTGAAGCTTTCTTT. It translates to CASGLALQGRDTEAFF.

The CDR3 nucleotides read TGTGCCAGCAGTGAAAGGTTACCGAGGGGGGAAAAACTGTTTTTT. It translates to CASSERLPRGEKLFF. This chain links TRBV6-1 with TRBJ1-4, with TRBD1 as a possible D gene (6 bases). The ends were cut back, 2 bases at V and 8 bases at J, with 15 bases in the middle. Germline CDR1 and CDR2: MNHNS and SASEGT. This CDR3 has 15 amino acids.

The rearrangement uses TRBV2 and TRBJ2-2; possibly TRBD1 for D (5 bases). Trimming removed 5 bases at V and 2 bases at J, with 15 bases between. Germline V gene data show CDR1 as SNHLY and CDR2 as FYNNEI. The CDR3 length is 16 residues. The CDR3 bases are TGTGCCAGCAGTCAAGGCCGTCAGGGTAACACCGGGGAGCTGTTTTTT. Protein product: CASSQGRQGNTGELFF. Based on the CDR3 plus reference TRBV2 and TRBJ2-2, the full variable domain is EPEVTQTPSHQVTQMGQEVILRCVPISNHLYFYWYRQILGQKVEFLVSFYNNEISEKSEIFDDQFSVERPDGSNFTLKIRSTKLEDSAMYFCASSQGRQGNTGELFFGEGSRLTVL.

This chain uses TRBV5-1 with TRBJ2-5; tentatively, D is TRBD1 (5 bases). This CDR3 has 14 amino acids. Trimming pared 0 bases from V and 3 bases from J, leaving 9 bases between. The germline CDR1 and CDR2 sequences are SGHRS and YFSETQ. Here the CDR3 DNA reads TGCGCCAGCAGCTTGGACGGCAGGGAAGAGACCCAGTACTTC. This encodes CASSLDGREETQYF.

The V and J genes are TRBV4-3 and TRBJ2-3, with TRBD2 identical over 7 bases. This CDR3 contains 17 residues. Germline loops: CDR1 LGHNA, CDR2 YSLEER. The V gene end was trimmed by 1 base and the J gene end by 2 bases; junction bases not matched to a gene: 9. The DNA for the CDR3 is TGCGCCAGCAGCCAAGGGGGACCAGCGGGGCCCACAGATACGCAGTATTTT. Protein sequence: CASSQGGPAGPTDTQYF.

The chain has TRBV15 and TRBJ1-4, with TRBD1 as a possible D gene (6 bases). There are 16 residues in the CDR3. With 0 bases removed from V and 3 bases from J, the gap between germline ends came to 11 bases. Germline-derived CDR1 and CDR2 are LNHNV and YYDKDF (reference sequence). The CDR3 sequence: CATSRDGGASNEKLFF. The CDR3 DNA sequence: TGTGCCACCAGCAGAGATGGGGGGGCATCTAATGAAAAACTGTTTTTT.

This chain connects TRBV10-3 to TRBJ1-1; TRBD1 aligns across 10 bases. The CDR3 consists of 12 residues. Germline V gene sequence: CDR1 ENHRY, CDR2 SYGVKD. V was pared by 6 bases and J by 5 bases, with 0 bases of the junction left unmatched. For the CDR3, the DNA is TGTGCCATCAGGGACAGGGGGACTGAAGCTTTCTTT. Protein sequence: CAIRDRGTEAFF.

There are a few counts of this clone. The rearrangement joins TRBV10-3 to TRBJ2-1; D remains unclear. The V gene lost 3 bases and the J gene lost 7 bases, with 10 bases spanning the gap. The CDR3 has 13 residues. CDR1 is ENHRY and CDR2 is SYGVKD in the germline V gene. CDR3 in amino acids: CAISDLGSNEQFF. The CDR3 DNA is TGTGCCATCAGTGATCTAGGTTCGAATGAGCAGTTCTTC.

This sequence joins TRBV11-2 and TRBJ1-6; 8 bases agree with TRBD1. V was pared by 6 bases and J by 12 bases, with 19 bases of the junction left unmatched. This CDR3 spans 17 amino acids. CDR1 and CDR2 from the germline V gene are SGHAT and FQNNGV. The DNA of the CDR3 is TGTGCCAGCAGTCCGCATCCTTCGGAGTCCAGGGGGCAACCCCTCCACTTT. Translating it yields CASSPHPSESRGQPLHF.

The chain has TRBV7-2 and TRBJ2-7, with D uncertain. V dropped 3 bases and J dropped 6 bases, with 12 bases sitting between them. The germline gives CDR1 SGHTA, CDR2 FQGNSA. This CDR3 comprises 13 residues. CDR3 sequence: CASSFLEAGEQYF. Written as DNA, the CDR3 is TGTGCCAGCAGCTTTCTAGAAGCCGGCGAGCAGTACTTC. Full variable domain (missing parts from reference TRBV7-2 and TRBJ2-7): GAGVSQSPSNKVTEKGKDVELRCDPISGHTALYWYRQSLGQGLEFLIYFQGNSAPDKSGLPSDRFSAERTGGSVSTLTIQRTQQEDSAVYLCASSFLEAGEQYFGPGTRLTVT.

The chain carries TRBV6-5 and TRBJ2-5; TRBD2 matches at 8 bases. The V gene's germline CDR1 is MNHEY and CDR2 SVGAGI. The CDR3 sequence is 15 residues long. J gave up 5 bases and V 6 bases, and 11 bases lay outside the gene matches. CDR3 sequence (DNA): TGTGCCAGCAGCTATTCGGGGGGGGCTCGGGAGACCCAGTACTTC. It encodes CASSYSGGARETQYF.